Listed below are T cell receptor beta chains from one sample, sequenced in a study of early T cells in non-severe SARS-CoV-2 infection. TCRdb analysed the 5' RACE reads with MiXCR anew, one entry per CDR3 protein. The sample has 100,000 or so distinct CDR3 sequences, 16% seen once; the top ten hold 4.5% to 6.5%. Source: whole blood, taken at baseline. All receptors come from an adult who was a healthcare worker with PCR-confirmed SARS-CoV-2 infection or an uninfected control (not recorded which). Each CDR3 is given with its conserved first and last residue. Fields, in order: V gene, D gene, clone size, J gene, CDR3 length, CDR3 DNA, CDR3 protein. D genes are given only for firm matches. Size is omitted from some rows. Given values are once, few, many or a class for expanded clones.

TRBV5-1	.	many	TRBJ2-1	11	TGCGCCAGCAGCTTGGAGCATGAGCAGTTCTTC	CASSLEHEQFF
TRBV7-9	.	many	TRBJ2-2	14	TGTGCCAGCAGCCCCGACCCTAACACCGGGGAGCTGTTTTTT	CASSPDPNTGELFF
TRBV6-6	TRBD2	few	TRBJ2-7	14	TGTGCCAGCAGTCATAGCGGGAGAAATATCGAGCAGTACTTC	CASSHSGRNIEQYF
TRBV7-3	.	few	TRBJ1-5	12	TGTGCCAGCAGCTTAAATGGGGGGCCCCAGCATTTT	CASSLNGGPQHF
TRBV6-5	TRBD2	many	TRBJ2-1	17	TGTGCCAGCAGTTACTCGCCATTAGCGGGGCCCGGCAATGAGCAGTTCTTC	CASSYSPLAGPGNEQFF
TRBV10-3	TRBD2	.	TRBJ2-1	16	TGTGCCATCAGTGAGTCGAAGACTAGCGCAGACAATGAGCAGTTCTTC	CAISESKTSADNEQFF
TRBV20-1	.	many	TRBJ2-1	14	TGCAGTGCCCCTAGCCGAAGACGGTACAATGAGCAGTTCTTC	CSAPSRRRYNEQFF
TRBV5-1	TRBD1	.	TRBJ2-7	15	TGCGCCAGCAGCCTGGAGGGACAGGGAAGGGACGAGCAGTACTTC	CASSLEGQGRDEQYF
TRBV20-1	.	few	TRBJ2-1	10	TGCAGTGCTGGCCACAATGAGCAGTTCTTC	CSAGHNEQFF
TRBV6-2/TRBV6-3	.	few	TRBJ1-1	11	TGTGCCAGCTCCTGGGACACTGAAGCTTTCTTT	CASSWDTEAFF
TRBV4-1	.	.	TRBJ2-7	15	TGCGCCAGCAGCCAAGCTCAGGCTAGCCCGTACGAGCAGTACTTC	CASSQAQASPYEQYF
TRBV14	TRBD1	.	TRBJ2-7	13	TGTGCCAGCAGCCAGGACAGGACCTACGAGCAGTACTTC	CASSQDRTYEQYF
TRBV28	TRBD1	.	TRBJ2-1	16	TGTGCCAGCAGTTTTATTTCCGGGACAGGAAAGAATGAGCAGTTCTTC	CASSFISGTGKNEQFF
TRBV20-1	.	.	TRBJ2-2	14	TGCAGTGCTAGAGATGTTAGGGGCACCGGGGAGCTGTTTTTT	CSARDVRGTGELFF
TRBV7-2	.	.	TRBJ2-2	12	TGTGCCAGCAGCCCTACCACCGGGGAGCTGTTTTTT	CASSPTTGELFF
TRBV14	TRBD1	.	TRBJ2-1	16	TGTGCCAGCAGTTCCAGGGGGTCGGCATCCTACAATGAGCAGTTCTTC	CASSSRGSASYNEQFF
TRBV7-2	.	.	TRBJ2-3	13	TGTGCCAGCAGCGGACAGAGCACAGATACGCAGTATTTT	CASSGQSTDTQYF
TRBV7-8	.	.	TRBJ1-5	13	TGTGCCAGCAGCCCAAACATGGGTCAGCCCCAGCATTTT	CASSPNMGQPQHF